These 6 T cell receptor beta chains share one sample of origin, sequenced in a study of blood T cell repertoires in COVID-19. Sequencing used immunoSEQ multiplex PCR; TCRdb keeps in-frame clones, though not all of them. The table lists approximately 410,000 clones, around 86% of them singletons, with almost 1.5% in the top ten. Sequencing input: peripheral blood. These receptors all stem from a woman aged 30 to 39 with active or convalescent COVID-19.

The chain combines TRBV2 with TRBJ1-5, with TRBD1 matching over 7 bases. The CDR3 length is 13 residues. Trimming took 5 bases from V and 4 from J; bases not matched to a gene: 2. In germline, CDR1 is SNHLY, CDR2 FYNNEI. DNA for the CDR3: TGTGCCAGCAGTCGGGACAGAAATCAGCCCCAGCATTTT. It codes for CASSRDRNQPQHF.

This clone has only a few counts. The genes are TRBV7-8 and TRBJ1-5, with TRBD1 matching over 9 bases. From germline, CDR1 is SGHVS and CDR2 FQNEAQ. The CDR3 loop spans 16 amino acids. V lost 5 bases, J lost 3 bases, and 8 bases stayed unmatched. CDR3 nucleotide sequence: TGTGCCAGCAGCCCCGGGACAGGGAGGAACAATCAGCCCCAGCATTTT. It encodes CASSPGTGRNNQPQHF.

V gene TRBV2 combines with J gene TRBJ1-1; perhaps TRBD1 as D (5 bases). Trimming cost V 6 bases and J 1 base, with 6 bases left between them. Germline CDR1 is SNHLY and CDR2 is FYNNEI. The CDR3 loop spans 12 amino acids. The CDR3 DNA reads as TGTGCCAGCAGGGGGGGGAACACTGAAGCTTTCTTT. Translating gives CASRGGNTEAFF.

The V and J genes are TRBV3-1 (or the pseudogene TRBV3-2) and TRBJ1-5; D gene uncertain. The CDR3 loop spans 15 amino acids. Germline lookup yields CDR1 LGHDT and CDR2 YNNKEL (reference sequence). The V end lost 3 bases, the J end lost 3 bases, and 12 bases lay between the germline ends. CDR3 loop: CASSHTRVPNQPQHF. The CDR3 nucleotides are TGTGCCAGCAGCCACACCCGGGTCCCCAATCAGCCCCAGCATTTT.

This clone showed up just a few times. This chain connects TRBV10-3 to TRBJ1-1; tentatively, D is TRBD1 (5 bases). Germline V gene lookup returns CDR1 ENHRY and CDR2 SYGVKD. CDR3 length equals 13 residues. V was cut by 8 bases and J by 1 base, with 11 bases left in between. The CDR3 is CAICRQPNTEAFF. In nucleotides, the CDR3 is TGTGCCATCTGTCGACAGCCGAACACTGAAGCTTTCTTT.

This chain uses TRBV27 with TRBJ2-1; D may be TRBD1 (5 bases). V lost 5 bases to trimming and J lost 2 bases, with 10 bases between them. The germline CDR1 and CDR2 sequences are MNHEY and SMNVEV (reference sequence). This CDR3 has 14 residues. Written as DNA, the CDR3 is TGTGCCAGCAGTGCCAGGGTGGCCTACAATGAGCAGTTCTTC. Its protein product is CASSARVAYNEQFF.